The entry below gives a single T cell receptor (beta chain) sequence along with its context. This CDR3 spans 15 amino acids. Trimming cost V 3 bases and J 6 bases, with 15 bases left between them. CDR1 is LNHDA, CDR2 SQIVND, per germline (reference sequence). Profiling relied on immunoSEQ multiplex PCR, and the TCRdb table lists in-frame clones only, not all of them. The sample lists tens of thousands of clones; roughly 80% were seen once. The sample belongs to a study of OX40 agonist ivuxolimab in advanced cancers. About the research overall: The patients got ivuxolimab, which is an agonistic anti-OX40 (CD134) antibody. Patients in dose escalation had liver, melanoma, kidney or head and neck cancers.

The specimen was CD4+ or CD8+ T cells sorted from blood, collected in a trial of the OX40 agonist ivuxolimab. J is TRBJ2-1 and V is TRBV19, with D maybe TRBD1 (6 bases). The source is an adult with an advanced solid tumor such as melanoma, head and neck, liver or kidney cancer. The CDR3 protein is CASSMVGAGVNEQFF. The CDR3 bases are TGTGCCAGTAGTATGGTAGGGGCAGGGGTCAATGAGCAGTTCTTC.